The T cell receptor beta chain under discussion was sequenced for a study of CD8 T cells in Susac syndrome. Study findings and constraints: As acknowledged by the study, its TCR sequencing and HLA analysis included a relatively small number of individuals.

In blood CD8+ and CD4+ T cells, TCR beta underwent sequencing. TEMRA cells were FACS-enriched, and CD8+ and CD4+ T cells were isolated negatively. A word on this clonotype: The antigen remains unidentified.

The CDR3 runs to 10 residues. V lost 6 bases to trimming and J lost 7 bases, with 7 bases between them. CDR1 and CDR2 from the germline V gene are DFQATT and SNEGSKA (reference sequence). Random hexamers were used to reverse transcribe the RNA input (about 0.45 to 1 ug). The immunoSEQ assay covered 54 Vbeta and 13 Jbeta segments for CDR3. In TCRdb, the immunoSEQ multiplex PCR reads were re-called with MiXCR into one record per CDR3 protein. The profile shows fewer than 150,000 distinct CDR3 sequences, about 95% of them singletons. The sample consisted of CD4+ T cells from PBMCs. The clonotype was recovered from a human donor in good health. J is TRBJ1-5 and V is TRBV20-1; the D is unclear. CDR3 DNA sequence: TGCAGTGCAGGTGTGCAGCCCCAGCATTTT. The encoded protein is CSAGVQPQHF.